Detailed here is one TCR beta chain. There is no known antigen for this receptor. Within one base of it there is no much larger clone, and no base qualities were kept. TCRbeta CDR3 regions were amplified from genomic DNA using the immunoSEQ Assay, a bias-controlled multiplex PCR. The original pipeline was this. The number of nucleated cells in each sample was estimated from the amplification of reference gene primers within the assay. To quantify the absolute abundance of each unique TCRbeta CDR3 rearrangement, sequence reads were collapsed and filtered. For each sample, productive Simpson clonality was calculated as the square root of Simpson's diversity index over productive rearrangements. TCRdb re-hosts the immuneACCESS table, in-frame sequences only. Its copies lack some clones; in the studies checked, an unresolved V gene accounts for under half of them, and the cause for the rest is not known. That table supplies the V and J calls and clone size; D and trimming were determined from the DNA. The sample data list about 250,000 clones, and about 85% of these were observed just once. Jointly, the top ten make up 3% of the sample.

Each collaborating institution followed its own protocols to collect whole blood in K2EDTA tubes. For TCRbeta analysis, collaborators shipped samples as frozen whole blood, isolated PBMCs, or DNA extracted from either of those sample types. This record belongs to a study of blood T cell repertoires in COVID-19 (dated by TCRdb to about 2020). For the study in its entirety: The collaborator samples originated in the United States, Italy and Spain and spanned the acute and convalescent phases of COVID-19. The dataset comprised deeply sampled blood TCRbeta repertoires from subjects exposed to, actively infected with, or recovered from COVID-19. Where HLA class I and class II types were available, the types were taken from metadata supplied by the sample provider, not from assay-based typing. The repertoires were made available in a free public database intended to serve as a resource for research on the immune response to SARS-CoV-2. The samples were drawn from the first 160 participants of the ongoing ImmuneRACE study and from over 950 subjects provided by 6 global collaborators. Sample metadata almost always included a de-identified subject ID, COVID-19 status, age in years and sex. The prospective study material was composed of cDNA or gDNA derived from T cells, B-cell-depleted T cells, or PBMCs.

General study outcomes and caveats: The amount of clinical and demographic metadata varied by source and participant and was provided uncurated.

V was cut back by 4 bases and J by 13 bases, leaving a gap of 14 bases between them. From its cysteine to its phenylalanine, the CDR3 spans 12 amino acids. Only the CDR3 DNA stays, 36 bases, in frame from base 1. Sequences SGHDT (CDR1) and YYEEEE (CDR2) are obtained from the germline V gene. The TCR was taken from a young man with active or convalescent COVID-19. The specimen was peripheral blood. This sequence uses TRBV5-6 and TRBJ2-2, and possibly TRBD1, on 6 matching bases. This receptor carries the CDR3 CASSLDSFGLFF. Here is the DNA: TGTGCCAGCAGCCTGGACAGCTTCGGGCTGTTTTTT.